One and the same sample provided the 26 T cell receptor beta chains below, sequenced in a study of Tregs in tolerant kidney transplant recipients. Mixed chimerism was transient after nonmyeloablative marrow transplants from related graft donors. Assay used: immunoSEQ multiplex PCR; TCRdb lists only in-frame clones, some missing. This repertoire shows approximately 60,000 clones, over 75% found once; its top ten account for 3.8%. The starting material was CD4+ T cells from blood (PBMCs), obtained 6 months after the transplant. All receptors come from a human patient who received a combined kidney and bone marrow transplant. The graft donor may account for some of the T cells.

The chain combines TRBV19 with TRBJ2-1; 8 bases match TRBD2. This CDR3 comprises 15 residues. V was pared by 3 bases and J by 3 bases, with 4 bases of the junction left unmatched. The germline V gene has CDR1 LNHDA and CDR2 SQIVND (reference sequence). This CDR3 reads CASSIGAGDYNEQFF. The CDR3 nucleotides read TGTGCCAGTAGTATTGGAGCGGGGGACTACAATGAGCAGTTCTTC.

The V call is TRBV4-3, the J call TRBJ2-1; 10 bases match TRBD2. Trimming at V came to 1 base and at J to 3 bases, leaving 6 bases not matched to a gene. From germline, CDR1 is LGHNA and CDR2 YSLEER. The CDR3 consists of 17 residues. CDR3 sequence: CASSQGSGGFLYNEQFF. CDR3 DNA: TGCGCCAGCAGCCAAGGTAGCGGGGGGTTTCTCTACAATGAGCAGTTCTTC.

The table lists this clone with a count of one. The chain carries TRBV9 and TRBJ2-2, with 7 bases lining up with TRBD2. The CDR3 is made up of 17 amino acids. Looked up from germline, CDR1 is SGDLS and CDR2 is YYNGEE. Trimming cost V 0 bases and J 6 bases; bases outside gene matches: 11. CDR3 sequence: CASSVALGLGFSGELFF. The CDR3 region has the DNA TGTGCCAGCAGCGTAGCTCTTGGACTAGGGTTTTCCGGGGAGCTGTTTTTT.

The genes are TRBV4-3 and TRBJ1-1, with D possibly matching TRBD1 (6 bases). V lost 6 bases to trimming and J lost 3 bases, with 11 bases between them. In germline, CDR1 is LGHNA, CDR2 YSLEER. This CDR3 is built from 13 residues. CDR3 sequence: CASSPAGDTEAFF. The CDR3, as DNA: TGCGCCAGCAGTCCAGCAGGGGACACTGAAGCTTTCTTT.

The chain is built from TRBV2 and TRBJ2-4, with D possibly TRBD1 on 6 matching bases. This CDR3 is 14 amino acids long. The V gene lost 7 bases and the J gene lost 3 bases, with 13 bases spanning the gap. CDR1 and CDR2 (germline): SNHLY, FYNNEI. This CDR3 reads CASIRDIGKNIQYF. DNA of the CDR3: TGTGCCAGCATTCGGGACATAGGCAAAAACATTCAGTACTTC.

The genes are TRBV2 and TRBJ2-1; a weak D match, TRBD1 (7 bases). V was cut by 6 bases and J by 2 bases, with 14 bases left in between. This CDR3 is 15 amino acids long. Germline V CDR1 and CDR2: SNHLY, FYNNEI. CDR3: CASSQTRGAYNEQFF. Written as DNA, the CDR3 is TGTGCCAGCAGCCAAACCAGGGGGGCCTACAATGAGCAGTTCTTC.

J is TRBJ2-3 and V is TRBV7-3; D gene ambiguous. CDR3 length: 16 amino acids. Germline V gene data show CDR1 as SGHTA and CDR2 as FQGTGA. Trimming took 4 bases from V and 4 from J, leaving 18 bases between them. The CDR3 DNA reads TGTGCCAGCAGCTCCCCCAGTGGTTTTCTTTCAGATACGCAGTATTTT. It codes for CASSSPSGFLSDTQYF.

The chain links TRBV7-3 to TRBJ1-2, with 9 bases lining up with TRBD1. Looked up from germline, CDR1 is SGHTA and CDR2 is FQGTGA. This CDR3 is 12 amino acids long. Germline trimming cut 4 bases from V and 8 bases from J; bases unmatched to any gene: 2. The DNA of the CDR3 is TGTGCCAGCAGCTCGACAGGGGGAGGCTACACCTTC. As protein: CASSSTGGGYTF. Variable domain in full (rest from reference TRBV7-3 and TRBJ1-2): GAGVSQTPSNKVTEKGKYVELRCDPISGHTALYWYRQSLGQGPEFLIYFQGTGAADDSGLPNDRFFAVRPEGSVSTLKIQRTERGDSAVYLCASSSTGGGYTFGSGTRLTVV.

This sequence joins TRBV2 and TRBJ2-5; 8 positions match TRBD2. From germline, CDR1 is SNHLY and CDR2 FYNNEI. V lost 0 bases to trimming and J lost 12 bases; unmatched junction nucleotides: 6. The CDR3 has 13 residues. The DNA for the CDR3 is TGTGCCAGCAGTGAAGCTGATAGCGGGGCGGAGTACTTC. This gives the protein CASSEADSGAEYF.

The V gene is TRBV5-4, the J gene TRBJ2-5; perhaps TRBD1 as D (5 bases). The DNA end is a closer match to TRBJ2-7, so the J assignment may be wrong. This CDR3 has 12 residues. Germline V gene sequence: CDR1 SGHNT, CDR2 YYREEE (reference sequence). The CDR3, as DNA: TGTGCCAGCAAAGGGGCATCCCACGAGCAGTACTTC. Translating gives CASKGASHEQYF.

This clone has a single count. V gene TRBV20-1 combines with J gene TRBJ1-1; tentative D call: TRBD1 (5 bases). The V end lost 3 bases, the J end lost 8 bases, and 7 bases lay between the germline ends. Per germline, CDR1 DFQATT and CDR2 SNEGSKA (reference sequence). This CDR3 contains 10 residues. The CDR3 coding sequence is TGCAGTGCTAGGCAGGGAGAAGCTTTCTTT. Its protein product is CSARQGEAFF.

CDR3 nucleotide sequence: TGTGCCAGCAGTCCTTACATCGGGGGGAACAATGAGCAGTTCTTC. Its translation is CASSPYIGGNNEQFF. The rearrangement joins TRBV27 to TRBJ2-1, with 7 positions matching TRBD2. The CDR3 spans 15 residues. V dropped 5 bases and J dropped 5; count of bases not matched to a gene: 9. Germline CDR1 MNHEY, CDR2 SMNVEV (reference sequence).

CDR3 in amino acids: CASSLGALQYEQYF. The CDR3 DNA sequence: TGTGCCAGCAGCTTGGGGGCGCTTCAATACGAGCAGTACTTC. This chain connects TRBV5-4 to TRBJ2-7; D remains ambiguous. Trimming stripped 0 bases from V and 4 bases from J, with 11 bases between. The CDR3 sequence is 14 residues long. Germline-derived CDR1 and CDR2 are SGHNT and YYREEE (reference sequence).

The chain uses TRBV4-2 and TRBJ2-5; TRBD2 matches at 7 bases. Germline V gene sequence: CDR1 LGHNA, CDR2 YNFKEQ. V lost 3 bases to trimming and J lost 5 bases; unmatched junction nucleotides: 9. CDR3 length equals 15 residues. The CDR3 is CASSQVTGGGETQYF. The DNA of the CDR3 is TGTGCCAGCAGCCAGGTTACCGGGGGAGGGGAGACCCAGTACTTC.

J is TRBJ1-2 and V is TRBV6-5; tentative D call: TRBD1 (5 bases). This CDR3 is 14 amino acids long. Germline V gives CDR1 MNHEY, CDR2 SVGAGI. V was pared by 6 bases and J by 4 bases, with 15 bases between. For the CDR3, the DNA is TGTGCCAGCAGACTCTCGGGGGTCTTCTATGGCTACACCTTC. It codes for CASRLSGVFYGYTF.

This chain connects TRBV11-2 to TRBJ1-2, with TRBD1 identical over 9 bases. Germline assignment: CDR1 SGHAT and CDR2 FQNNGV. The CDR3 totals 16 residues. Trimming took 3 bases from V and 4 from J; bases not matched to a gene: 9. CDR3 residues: CASSFGTGLGIYGYTF. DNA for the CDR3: TGTGCCAGCAGCTTCGGGACAGGGTTGGGGATCTATGGCTACACCTTC.

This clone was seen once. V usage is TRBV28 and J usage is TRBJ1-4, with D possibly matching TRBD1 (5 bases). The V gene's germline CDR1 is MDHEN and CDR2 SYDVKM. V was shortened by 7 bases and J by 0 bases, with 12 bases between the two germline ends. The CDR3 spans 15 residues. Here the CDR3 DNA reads TGTGCCAGCATGGGGCCCTTCGCAACTAATGAAAAACTGTTTTTT. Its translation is CASMGPFATNEKLFF.

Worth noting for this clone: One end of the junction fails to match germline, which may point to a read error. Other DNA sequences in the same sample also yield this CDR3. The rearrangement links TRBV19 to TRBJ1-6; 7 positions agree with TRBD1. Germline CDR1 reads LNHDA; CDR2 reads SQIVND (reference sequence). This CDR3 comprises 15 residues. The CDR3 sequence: CASSGAGTANSPLHF. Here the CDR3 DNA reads TGTGCCAGTAGTGGGGCCGGGACAGCGAATTCCCCCCTCCACTTT.

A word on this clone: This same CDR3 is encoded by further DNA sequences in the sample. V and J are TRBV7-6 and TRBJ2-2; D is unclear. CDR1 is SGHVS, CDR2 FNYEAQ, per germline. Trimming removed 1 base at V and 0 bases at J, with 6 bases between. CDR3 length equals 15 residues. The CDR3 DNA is TGTGCCAGCAGCTTAGGCACGGCGAACACCGGGGAGCTGTTTTTT. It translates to CASSLGTANTGELFF.

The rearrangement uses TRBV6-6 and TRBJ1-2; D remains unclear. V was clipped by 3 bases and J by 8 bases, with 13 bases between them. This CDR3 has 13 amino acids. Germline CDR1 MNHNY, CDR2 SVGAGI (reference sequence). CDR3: CASSYVAIEGYTF. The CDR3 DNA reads TGTGCCAGCAGTTATGTCGCCATAGAAGGCTACACCTTC.

Here the CDR3 reads CASTGQGWSNQPQHF. As DNA, the CDR3 is TGTGCCAGCACGGGACAGGGGTGGAGCAATCAGCCCCAGCATTTT. The chain has TRBV2 and TRBJ1-5; 10 bases align to TRBD1. Germline values: CDR1 SNHLY, CDR2 FYNNEI. The CDR3 extends over 15 amino acids. V lost 7 bases and J lost 1; bases outside the gene matches: 4.

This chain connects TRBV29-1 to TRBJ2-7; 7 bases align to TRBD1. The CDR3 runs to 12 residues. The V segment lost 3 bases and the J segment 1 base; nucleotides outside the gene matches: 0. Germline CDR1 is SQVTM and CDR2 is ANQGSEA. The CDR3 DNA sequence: TGCAGCGTTGAGGACAGGTCCTACGAGCAGTACTTC. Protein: CSVEDRSYEQYF.

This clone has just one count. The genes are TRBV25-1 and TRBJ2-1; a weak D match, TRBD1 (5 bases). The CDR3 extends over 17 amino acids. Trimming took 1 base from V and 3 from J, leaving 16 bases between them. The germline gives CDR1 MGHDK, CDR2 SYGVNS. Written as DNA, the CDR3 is TGTGCCAGCAGTGAATTCCATGGGGCGGTGGGCTACAATGAGCAGTTCTTC. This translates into CASSEFHGAVGYNEQFF.

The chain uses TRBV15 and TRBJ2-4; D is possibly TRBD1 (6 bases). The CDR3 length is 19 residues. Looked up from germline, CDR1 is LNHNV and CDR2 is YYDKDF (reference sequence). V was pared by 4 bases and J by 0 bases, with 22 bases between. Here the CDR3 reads CATSKKTGRPGIAKNIQYF. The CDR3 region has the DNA TGTGCCACCAGCAAAAAGACAGGTAGGCCAGGGATAGCCAAAAACATTCAGTACTTC.

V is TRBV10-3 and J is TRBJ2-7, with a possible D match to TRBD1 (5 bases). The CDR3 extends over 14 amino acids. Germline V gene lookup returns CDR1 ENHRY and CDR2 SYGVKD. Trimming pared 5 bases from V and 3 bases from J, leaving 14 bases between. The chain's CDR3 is CAISKARGDYEQYF. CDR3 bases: TGTGCCATCAGTAAAGCTAGGGGTGACTACGAGCAGTACTTC.

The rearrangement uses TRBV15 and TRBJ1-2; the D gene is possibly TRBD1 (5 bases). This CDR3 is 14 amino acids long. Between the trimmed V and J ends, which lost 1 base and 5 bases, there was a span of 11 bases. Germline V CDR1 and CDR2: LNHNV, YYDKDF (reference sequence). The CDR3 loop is CATSRVGREYGYTF. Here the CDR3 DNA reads TGTGCCACCAGCAGAGTGGGCAGGGAATATGGCTACACCTTC.